This T cell receptor (beta chain) was sequenced during a study of post-analysis software for immune sequencing data. Study context: In terms of disease course, relapsing-remitting, secondary progressive and progressive-relapsing multiple sclerosis were included. Broader study findings: Significantly lower normalized Chao1 diversity was found in patients with multiple sclerosis relative to controls. Controls showed lower frequencies than patients for five TRBV segments, and TRBV5-6, TRBV5-1 and TRBV20-1 were among these. Clustering by F measure revealed strong co-clustering among samples prepared together in one batch.

This CDR3 contains 16 residues. V lost 4 bases, J lost 3 bases, and 18 bases lay in between. Germline loops: CDR1 SGHRS, CDR2 YFSETQ. On this clonotype itself: Antigen unknown.

Sequencing libraries made from TCR beta cDNA carried unique molecular identifiers. The authors obtained 500,000 to 600,000 cDNA molecules from approximately 0.95 to 9.8 million T cells. From the PCR reads, TCRdb called clonotypes with MiXCR, one entry per CDR3 protein. The sample lists 650,000 to 850,000 distinct CDR3 sequences, roughly half occurring once. Sequencing used blood. V is TRBV5-1 and J is TRBJ2-3, with D possibly called TRBD1 or TRBD2 (5 bases each). The clonotype comes from a girl under 18 with multiple sclerosis. The CDR3 nucleotides read TGCGCCAGCAGCCCTTGGGGGATCCAAGGGACAGATACGCAGTATTTT. This translates into CASSPWGIQGTDTQYF. Looking up the rest from reference TRBV5-1 and TRBJ2-3 gives the full variable domain: KAGVTQTPRYLIKTRGQQVTLSCSPISGHRSVSWYQQTPGQGLQFLFEYFSETQRNKGNFPGRFSGRQFSNSRSEMNVSTLELGDSALYLCASSPWGIQGTDTQYFGPGTRLTVL.